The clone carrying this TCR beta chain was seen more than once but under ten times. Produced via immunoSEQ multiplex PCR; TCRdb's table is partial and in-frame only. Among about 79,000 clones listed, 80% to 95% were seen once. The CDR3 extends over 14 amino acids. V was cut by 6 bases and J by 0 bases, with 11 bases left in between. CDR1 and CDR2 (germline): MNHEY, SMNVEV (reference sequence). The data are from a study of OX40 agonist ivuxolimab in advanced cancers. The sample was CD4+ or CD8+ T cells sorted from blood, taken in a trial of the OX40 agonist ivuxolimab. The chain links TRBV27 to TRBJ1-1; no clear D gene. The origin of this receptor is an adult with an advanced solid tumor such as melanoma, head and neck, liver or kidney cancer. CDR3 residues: CASRLLGLNTEAFF. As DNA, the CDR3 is TGTGCCAGCAGATTGCTCGGGTTGAACACTGAAGCTTTCTTT.